Reported below is one T cell receptor (beta chain). This record belongs to a study of blood T cell repertoires in COVID-19. Study information: There were acute and convalescent COVID-19 samples, and they came from the United States, Italy and Spain. T cells, B-cell-depleted T cells, or PBMCs provided the cDNA or gDNA that served as material.

V trimming: 1 base; J trimming: 5 bases; junction bases outside the gene matches: 5. Germline-derived CDR1 and CDR2 are LGHNA and YNFKEQ. The CDR3 spans 16 residues. Authors' data handling: Estimation of nucleated cell counts relied on the amplification of reference gene primers. Using immunoSEQ multiplex PCR, the repertoire was profiled, and TCRdb retains in-frame clones only, with some absent. V, J and clone size were drawn from that table, and D and trimming were deduced from the DNA. Of about 210,000 clones in the sample, 70% to 90% were seen once. This TCR was sampled from a woman between 50 and 59 years old with active or convalescent COVID-19. Sequenced input: peripheral blood. The chain uses TRBV4-2 and TRBJ2-3; 11 bases map to TRBD2. The CDR3 region is CASSQGPLAGGDTQYF. In nucleotides, the CDR3 is TGTGCCAGCAGCCAAGGTCCGCTAGCGGGGGGAGATACGCAGTATTTT.